This T cell receptor (beta chain) was documented in a study of cytomegalovirus exposure and HLA in healthy donors. Study results and caveats: Immune exposure information comprised only CMV serostatus. A later analysis by the authors found several of the most significant clusters apparently linked to common viral pathogens.

Of note for this clone: The antigen is not known.

The CDR3 extends over 11 amino acids. From germline, CDR1 is SQVTM and CDR2 ANQGSEA. The ends were cut back, 4 bases at V and 7 bases at J, with 10 bases in the middle. The PCR contained 60 Vbeta and 13 Jbeta primers. Generated by immunoSEQ multiplex PCR, the TCRdb table keeps only in-frame clones and is missing some. The table lists about 130,000 clones, over 65% of them singletons. Sequencing was carried out using PBMCs. This TCR was recovered from a man aged 18 to 35 in good health and CMV-seropositive. This rearrangement joins TRBV29-1 to TRBJ1-2; D remains unclear. The CDR3 loop reads CSVVVGGGYTF. CDR3 coding DNA: TGCAGCGTTGTAGTGGGAGGTGGCTACACCTTC. The full variable domain, with the rest looked up from reference TRBV29-1 and TRBJ1-2, is SAVISQKPSRDICQRGTSLTIQCQVDSQVTMMFWYRQQPGQSLTLIATANQGSEATYESGFVIDKFPISRPNLTFSTLTVSNMSPEDSSIYLCSVVVGGGYTFGSGTRLTVV.